Following are 31 T cell receptor beta chains from one sample sequenced in a study of T cell changes during pregnancy in multiple sclerosis. Clones were sequenced by immunoSEQ multiplex PCR, and TCRdb holds only the in-frame ones, with some missing. The data contain 99,000 or so clones, approximately 95% of them singletons. This specimen was peripheral blood, taken after pregnancy. Receptors were obtained from a female donor with multiple sclerosis, enrolled in a pregnancy study.

The chain uses TRBV19 and TRBJ2-1; weak D call: TRBD1 (6 bases). V dropped 2 bases and J dropped 6 bases, with 14 bases sitting between them. Germline V gene lookup returns CDR1 LNHDA and CDR2 SQIVND (reference sequence). The CDR3 runs 15 residues. Written as DNA, the CDR3 is TGTGCCAGTAGTATAAGGGGGACCCAGGGCAATGAGCAGTTCTTC. This encodes CASSIRGTQGNEQFF.

Points on this clone: Other DNA sequences in the same sample also yield this CDR3. The chain employs TRBV19 and TRBJ1-1, with TRBD1 matching over 10 bases. V lost 3 bases and J lost 4; bases outside the gene matches: 2. The CDR3 is 14 residues long. Germline values: CDR1 LNHDA, CDR2 SQIVND (reference sequence). The CDR3 loop is CASSMGTGVTEAFF. The DNA of the CDR3 is TGTGCCAGTAGTATGGGGACAGGGGTCACTGAAGCTTTCTTT.

The gene calls are TRBV30 and TRBJ1-3, with D uncertain. Germline CDR1 GTSNPN, CDR2 SVGIG (reference sequence). With 0 bases removed from V and 8 bases from J, the gap between germline ends came to 11 bases. This CDR3 is 13 amino acids long. In DNA form, the CDR3 reads TGTGCCTGGAGTGTACTCCTCGGGGACACCATATATTTT. As protein: CAWSVLLGDTIYF.

The chain is built from TRBV5-4 and TRBJ1-4; 7 bases are a match to TRBD1. Per the germline V gene, CDR1 is SGHNT and CDR2 is YYREEE (reference sequence). The J segment lost 11 bases and the V segment lost 2 bases, leaving 3 bases of the junction unmatched. There are 12 residues in the CDR3. DNA of the CDR3: TGTGCCAGCAGCTTTCAGGGGGAGAAACTGTTTTTT. Translation gives CASSFQGEKLFF.

The V and J genes are TRBV10-2 and TRBJ2-7, with TRBD1 matching 8 bases. This CDR3 has 14 residues. The germline V gene has CDR1 WSHSY and CDR2 SAAADI. V lost 7 bases and J lost 3; bases outside the gene matches: 8. The chain's CDR3 is CASNGPDRGYEQYF. Written as DNA, the CDR3 is TGCGCCAGCAACGGTCCCGACAGGGGCTACGAGCAGTACTTC.

The chain combines TRBV9 with TRBJ2-2; the D gene is possibly TRBD2 (6 bases). V gave up 5 bases and J gave up 4 bases, with 18 bases separating them. CDR3 length: 16 residues. Germline V gene lookup returns CDR1 SGDLS and CDR2 YYNGEE. CDR3 in amino acids: CASSPRDSPPTGELFF. The CDR3, as DNA: TGTGCCAGCAGTCCCCGGGACTCTCCCCCCACCGGGGAGCTGTTTTTT.

This clone is a singleton in its sample. The genes are TRBV4-2 and TRBJ2-3; D gene uncertain. Per germline, CDR1 LGHNA and CDR2 YNFKEQ. V shed 0 bases and J shed 5 bases, with 9 bases lying between them. The CDR3 spans 14 residues. As DNA, the CDR3 is TGTGCCAGCAGCCAAGATCACGCACAAGATACGCAGTATTTT. This codes for CASSQDHAQDTQYF.

The chain carries TRBV11-2 and TRBJ2-1, with TRBD2 identical over 13 bases. After removal of 5 bases from V and 5 bases from J, the junction contained 6 bases not matched to a gene. The CDR3 is 16 amino acids. The germline gives CDR1 SGHAT, CDR2 FQNNGV. CDR3 in amino acids: CASSGTGTSGNNEQFF. The CDR3 coding sequence is TGTGCCAGCAGCGGCACCGGGACTAGCGGGAACAATGAGCAGTTCTTC.

Here the CDR3 reads CASSLEQGATDTQYF. Written as DNA, the CDR3 is TGCGCCAGCAGCTTGGAACAGGGGGCAACAGATACGCAGTATTTT. The chain couples TRBV5-1 to TRBJ2-3; 9 bases align to TRBD1. Trimming at V came to 0 bases and at J to 3 bases, leaving 2 bases not matched to a gene. CDR1 is SGHRS, CDR2 YFSETQ, per germline. The CDR3 consists of 15 residues.

The V and J genes are TRBV7-9 and TRBJ2-1, with D tentatively TRBD1 (5 bases). V lost 2 bases, J lost 3 bases, and 11 bases lay in between. Germline CDR1 SEHNR, CDR2 FQNEAQ (reference sequence). The length of the CDR3 is 15 residues. CDR3 sequence reads: CASSLSGHIYNEQFF. The CDR3 region has the DNA TGTGCCAGCAGCTTAAGTGGACATATCTACAATGAGCAGTTCTTC.

This clone was seen a single time. This chain's CDR3 is CASTRLGTQETQYF. The CDR3 DNA is TGTGCCAGCACCAGACTAGGAACTCAAGAGACCCAGTACTTC. The chain joins TRBV18 to TRBJ2-5; possibly TRBD2 for D (6 bases). Per germline, CDR1 KGHSH and CDR2 LQKENI. V was pared by 8 bases and J by 2 bases, with 15 bases between. This CDR3 has 14 residues.

The chain joins TRBV5-1 to TRBJ1-4; TRBD1 might be the D (5 bases). Germline V gene sequence: CDR1 SGHRS, CDR2 YFSETQ. V was trimmed by 4 bases and J by 8 bases, leaving 15 bases between them. The CDR3 contains 14 residues. The CDR3 loop is CASSGTGAGEKLFF. Written as DNA, the CDR3 is TGCGCCAGCAGCGGCACTGGGGCCGGGGAAAAACTGTTTTTT.

The V gene is TRBV5-1, the J gene TRBJ1-3, with D perhaps TRBD1 (5 bases). The CDR3 consists of 12 residues. The V gene's germline CDR1 is SGHRS and CDR2 YFSETQ. V was pared by 4 bases and J by 9 bases, with 11 bases between. The CDR3, as DNA: TGCGCCAGCAGCAACGGGGGGGTCACCATATATTTT. Its protein is CASSNGGVTIYF.

This chain joins TRBV11-2 and TRBJ2-3; the D gene is possibly TRBD1 (6 bases). This CDR3 is 16 amino acids long. Deletions cut 0 bases from V and 0 bases from J, with 10 bases between. Per the germline V gene, CDR1 is SGHAT and CDR2 is FQNNGV. CDR3 bases: TGTGCCAGCAGCTTAGAAGGGACAACTAGCACAGATACGCAGTATTTT. Its protein product is CASSLEGTTSTDTQYF.

The chain is built from TRBV19 and TRBJ2-1, with 9 positions matching TRBD2. The germline gives CDR1 LNHDA, CDR2 SQIVND (reference sequence). This CDR3 region has 15 residues. Trimming at V came to 3 bases and at J to 6 bases, leaving 6 bases not matched to a gene. The CDR3, as DNA: TGTGCCAGTAGTATGGGGATAGCGGGAGTCAATGAGCAGTTCTTC. Translated: CASSMGIAGVNEQFF.

The chain recombines TRBV5-1 with TRBJ2-7; 9 bases match TRBD1. V shed 4 bases, J shed 7 bases, and the junction held 12 bases outside the gene matches. The CDR3 length is 15 residues. The V gene's germline CDR1 is SGHRS and CDR2 YFSETQ. CDR3 bases: TGCGCCAGCAGCCAAGGGACAGGGAGCTTGAGGGAGCAGTACTTC. Translation: CASSQGTGSLREQYF. Supplemented by reference TRBV5-1 and TRBJ2-7, the full variable domain reads KAGVTQTPRYLIKTRGQQVTLSCSPISGHRSVSWYQQTPGQGLQFLFEYFSETQRNKGNFPGRFSGRQFSNSRSEMNVSTLELGDSALYLCASSQGTGSLREQYFGPGTRLTVT.

This chain joins TRBV7-2 and TRBJ2-1; 12 nucleotides align to TRBD2. In germline, CDR1 is SGHTA, CDR2 FQGNSA. The CDR3 is 17 residues long. V was clipped by 2 bases and J by 4 bases; unmatched bases: 6. As DNA, the CDR3 is TGTGCCAGCAGCTTAAAATCCGGGACTAGCGGGTACAATGAGCAGTTCTTC. This codes for CASSLKSGTSGYNEQFF.

V gene TRBV19 combines with J gene TRBJ2-1; the D is unclear. Trimming left V 3 bases short and J 0 bases short, with 12 bases between. The CDR3 sequence is 16 residues long. Germline-derived CDR1 and CDR2 are LNHDA and SQIVND (reference sequence). CDR3 in DNA: TGTGCCAGTAGTATGTCACCCCATAGCTCCTACAATGAGCAGTTCTTC. Protein: CASSMSPHSSYNEQFF.

The chain recombines TRBV6-5 with TRBJ2-1, with D maybe TRBD2 (5 bases). Germline V gives CDR1 MNHEY, CDR2 SVGAGI. The CDR3 runs to 12 residues. V lost 7 bases and J lost 7, with 11 bases in between. For the CDR3, the DNA is TGTGCCAGCAACCAACTAGGGAATGAGCAGTTCTTC. Its protein product is CASNQLGNEQFF.

The V and J genes are TRBV9 and TRBJ1-5; D gene uncertain. Trimming removed 2 bases from V and 4 bases from J, with 7 bases in between. CDR3 size: 13 residues. Germline V gene data show CDR1 as SGDLS and CDR2 as YYNGEE. Here the CDR3 reads CASSVGPNQPQHF. CDR3 nucleotide sequence: TGTGCCAGCAGCGTGGGCCCGAATCAGCCCCAGCATTTT. Full variable domain (missing parts from reference TRBV9 and TRBJ1-5): DSGVTQTPKHLITATGQRVTLRCSPRSGDLSVYWYQQSLDQGLQFLIQYYNGEERAKGNILERFSAQQFPDLHSELNLSSLELGDSALYFCASSVGPNQPQHFGDGTRLSIL.

V and J are TRBV2 and TRBJ1-2, with D possibly TRBD1 on 5 matching bases. The CDR3 consists of 14 residues. Per germline, CDR1 SNHLY and CDR2 FYNNEI. Trimming stripped 10 bases from V and 7 bases from J, with 22 bases between. CDR3 nucleotide sequence: TGTGCCACCTCGGGGGGAGAGAAGTCGGGTGGCTACACCTTC. It is translated as CATSGGEKSGGYTF.

This sequence joins TRBV29-1 and TRBJ2-5; 10 bases align to TRBD2. The junction had 5 bases not matched to a gene; V was cut back by 5 bases and J by 2 bases. CDR1 is SQVTM and CDR2 is ANQGSEA in the germline V gene. This CDR3 has 14 amino acids. The CDR3 DNA sequence: TGCAGCGTTAGCGGGAGGGGCTATCAAGAGACCCAGTACTTC. Encoded protein: CSVSGRGYQETQYF.

The V and J genes are TRBV4-2 and TRBJ1-1; TRBD1 might be the D (5 bases). Germline V CDR1 and CDR2: LGHNA, YNFKEQ. The germline V and J ends were trimmed by 0 bases and 1 base, with 12 bases remaining between them. The CDR3 spans 16 residues. The CDR3 nucleotides read TGTGCCAGCAGCCAAGATCGGGGGAATGGGAACACTGAAGCTTTCTTT. This gives the protein CASSQDRGNGNTEAFF.

The DNA of the CDR3 is TGCAGCGTCCATCGACAGGACCGAGGCTACACCTTC. This gives the protein CSVHRQDRGYTF. The rearrangement links TRBV29-1 to TRBJ1-2; D possibly corresponds to TRBD1 (6 bases). This CDR3 spans 12 amino acids. V lost 6 bases and J 8 bases, leaving 16 bases between the germline ends. The germline CDR1 and CDR2 sequences are SQVTM and ANQGSEA.

The V gene is TRBV9, the J gene TRBJ2-5, with 8 bases lining up with TRBD1. The germline CDR1 and CDR2 sequences are SGDLS and YYNGEE. V was clipped by 3 bases and J by 11 bases; unmatched bases: 9. The CDR3 has 13 residues. As DNA, the CDR3 is TGTGCCAGCAGCGATGGGACAGGTTTTTCACAGTACTTC. Protein: CASSDGTGFSQYF.

This chain links TRBV6-5 with TRBJ2-7, with 12 bases identical to TRBD1. The CDR3 is made up of 14 amino acids. Germline V lookup: CDR1 MNHEY, CDR2 SVGAGI. V lost 6 bases to trimming and J lost 4 bases; unmatched junction nucleotides: 4. The chain's CDR3 is CASRGDRGRYEQYF. The CDR3 DNA reads as TGTGCCAGCAGGGGGGACAGGGGGCGATACGAGCAGTACTTC.

This chain connects TRBV13 to TRBJ1-2; the match to TRBD1 covers 7 bases. V was clipped by 4 bases and J by 8 bases; unmatched bases: 7. The CDR3 covers 13 residues. Germline assignment: CDR1 PRHDT and CDR2 FYEKMQ (reference sequence). DNA of the CDR3: TGTGCCAGCAGCTACCCAGGGGGTCAAGGCTACACCTTC. Translated: CASSYPGGQGYTF. The whole variable domain, remainder taken from reference TRBV13 and TRBJ1-2, is AAGVIQSPRHLIKEKRETATLKCYPIPRHDTVYWYQQGPGQDPQFLISFYEKMQSDKGSIPDRFSAQQFSDYHSELNMSSLELGDSALYFCASSYPGGQGYTFGSGTRLTVV.

This rearrangement joins TRBV30 to TRBJ1-4; D remains unclear. Per germline, CDR1 GTSNPN and CDR2 SVGIG (reference sequence). V was cut by 3 bases and J by 7 bases, with 15 bases left in between. The CDR3 covers 14 residues. The CDR3 region has the DNA TGTGCCTGGAGCGCAACAGTAATGAGTGAAAAACTGTTTTTT. Translation gives CAWSATVMSEKLFF.

This rearrangement joins TRBV30 to TRBJ1-1, with D unclear. V was clipped by 4 bases and J by 8 bases, with 14 bases between them. Germline V CDR1 and CDR2: GTSNPN, SVGIG (reference sequence). The CDR3 covers 12 residues. CDR3 amino acids: CAWTLGGREAFF. The CDR3 nucleotides are TGTGCCTGGACCTTGGGAGGGAGGGAAGCTTTCTTT.

This chain uses TRBV5-1 with TRBJ1-3; no definite D call. V was cut by 0 bases and J by 0 bases, with 7 bases left in between. The germline V gene encodes CDR1 SGHRS and CDR2 YFSETQ. There are 15 residues in the CDR3. The CDR3 reads CASSLDSFSGNTIYF. The CDR3 DNA sequence: TGCGCCAGCAGCTTGGACAGCTTCTCTGGAAACACCATATATTTT.

This chain connects TRBV19 to TRBJ1-1; no clear D gene. The length of the CDR3 is 13 residues. The germline V gene encodes CDR1 LNHDA and CDR2 SQIVND (reference sequence). Trimming pared 2 bases from V and 4 bases from J, leaving 8 bases between. The DNA of the CDR3 is TGTGCCAGTAGTATAAGACACGGCACTGAAGCTTTCTTT. It encodes CASSIRHGTEAFF.